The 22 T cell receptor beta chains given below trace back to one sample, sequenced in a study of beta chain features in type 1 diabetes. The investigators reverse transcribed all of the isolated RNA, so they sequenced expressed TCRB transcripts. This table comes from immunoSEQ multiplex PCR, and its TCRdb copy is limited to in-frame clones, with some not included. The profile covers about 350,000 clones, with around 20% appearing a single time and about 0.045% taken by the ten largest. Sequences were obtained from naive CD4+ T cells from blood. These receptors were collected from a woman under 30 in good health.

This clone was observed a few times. The CDR3 protein is CASISSQYEQYF. CDR3 in DNA: TGTGCCAGCATCTCTTCCCAGTACGAGCAGTACTTC. The rearrangement links TRBV27 to TRBJ2-7; D gene ambiguous. The length of the CDR3 is 12 residues. Germline V gene sequence: CDR1 MNHEY, CDR2 SMNVEV (reference sequence). The V and J ends lost 7 bases and 4 bases respectively, with 11 bases between them.

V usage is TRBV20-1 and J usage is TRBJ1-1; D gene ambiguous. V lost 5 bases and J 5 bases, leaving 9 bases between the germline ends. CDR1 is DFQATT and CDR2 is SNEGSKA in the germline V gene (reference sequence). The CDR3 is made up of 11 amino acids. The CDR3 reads CSAGPGTEAFF. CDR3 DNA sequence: TGCAGTGCTGGCCCGGGGACTGAAGCTTTCTTT.

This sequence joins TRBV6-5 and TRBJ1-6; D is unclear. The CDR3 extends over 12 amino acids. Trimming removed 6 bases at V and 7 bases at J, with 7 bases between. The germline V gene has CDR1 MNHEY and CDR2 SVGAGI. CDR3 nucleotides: TGTGCCAGCAGCTTGAGAAATTCACCCCTCCACTTT. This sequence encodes CASSLRNSPLHF.

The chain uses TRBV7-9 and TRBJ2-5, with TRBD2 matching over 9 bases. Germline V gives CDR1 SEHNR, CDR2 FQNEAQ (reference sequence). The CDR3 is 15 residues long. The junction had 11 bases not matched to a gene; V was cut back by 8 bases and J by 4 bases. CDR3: CASLRLAGSGETQYF. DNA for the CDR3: TGTGCCAGCCTCCGGCTAGCGGGATCGGGAGAGACCCAGTACTTC. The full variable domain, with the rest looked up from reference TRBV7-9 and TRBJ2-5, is DTGVSQNPRHKITKRGQNVTFRCDPISEHNRLYWYRQTLGQGPEFLTYFQNEAQLEKSRLLSDRFSAERPKGSFSTLEIQRTEQGDSAMYLCASLRLAGSGETQYFGPGTRLLVL.

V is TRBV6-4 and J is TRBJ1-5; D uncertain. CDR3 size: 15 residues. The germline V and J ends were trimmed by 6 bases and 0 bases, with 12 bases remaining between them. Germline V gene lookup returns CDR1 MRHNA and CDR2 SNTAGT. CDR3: CASSPSGFSNQPQHF. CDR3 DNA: TGTGCCAGCAGCCCATCGGGATTTAGCAATCAGCCCCAGCATTTT.

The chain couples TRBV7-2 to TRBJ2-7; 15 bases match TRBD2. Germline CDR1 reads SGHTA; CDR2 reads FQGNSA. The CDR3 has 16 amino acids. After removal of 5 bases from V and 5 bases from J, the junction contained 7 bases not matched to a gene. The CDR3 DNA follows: TGTGCCAGCAGCCGGGGGACTAGCGGGGGGCCCCACGAGCAGTACTTC. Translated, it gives CASSRGTSGGPHEQYF.

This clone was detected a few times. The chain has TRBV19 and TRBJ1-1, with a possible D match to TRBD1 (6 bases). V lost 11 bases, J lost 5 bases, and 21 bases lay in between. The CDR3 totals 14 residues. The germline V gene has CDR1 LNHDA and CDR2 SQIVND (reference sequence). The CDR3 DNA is TGTGCCGGGCTAGGGAAGGGGGGGAATACTGAAGCTTTCTTT. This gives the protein CAGLGKGGNTEAFF.

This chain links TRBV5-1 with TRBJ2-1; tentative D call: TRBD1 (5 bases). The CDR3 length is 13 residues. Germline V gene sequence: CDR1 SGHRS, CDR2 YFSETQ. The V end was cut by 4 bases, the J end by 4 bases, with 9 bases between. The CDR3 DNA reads TGCGCCAGCAGCGGAAGACAGTACAATGAGCAGTTCTTC. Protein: CASSGRQYNEQFF. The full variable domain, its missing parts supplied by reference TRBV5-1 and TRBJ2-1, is KAGVTQTPRYLIKTRGQQVTLSCSPISGHRSVSWYQQTPGQGLQFLFEYFSETQRNKGNFPGRFSGRQFSNSRSEMNVSTLELGDSALYLCASSGRQYNEQFFGPGTRLTVL.

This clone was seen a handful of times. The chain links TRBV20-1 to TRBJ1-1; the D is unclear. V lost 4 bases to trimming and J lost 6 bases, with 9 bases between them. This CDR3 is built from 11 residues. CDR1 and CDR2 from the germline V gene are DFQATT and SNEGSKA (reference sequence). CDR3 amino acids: CSATAGSEAFF. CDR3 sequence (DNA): TGCAGTGCTACGGCGGGCTCTGAAGCTTTCTTT.

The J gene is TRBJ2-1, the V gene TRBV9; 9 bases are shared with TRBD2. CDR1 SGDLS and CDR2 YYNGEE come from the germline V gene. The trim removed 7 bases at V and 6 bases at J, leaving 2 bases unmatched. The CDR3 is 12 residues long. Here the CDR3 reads CASCSGGNEQFF. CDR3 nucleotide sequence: TGTGCCAGCTGTAGCGGGGGCAATGAGCAGTTCTTC. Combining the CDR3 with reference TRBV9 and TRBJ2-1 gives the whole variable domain DSGVTQTPKHLITATGQRVTLRCSPRSGDLSVYWYQQSLDQGLQFLIQYYNGEERAKGNILERFSAQQFPDLHSELNLSSLELGDSALYFCASCSGGNEQFFGPGTRLTVL.

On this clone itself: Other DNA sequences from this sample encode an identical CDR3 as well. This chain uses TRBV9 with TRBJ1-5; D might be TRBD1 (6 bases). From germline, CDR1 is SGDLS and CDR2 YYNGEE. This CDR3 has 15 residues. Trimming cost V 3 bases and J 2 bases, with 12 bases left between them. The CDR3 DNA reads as TGTGCCAGCAGCGCGGGGGGGCAAGGCAATCAGCCCCAGCATTTT. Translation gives CASSAGGQGNQPQHF.

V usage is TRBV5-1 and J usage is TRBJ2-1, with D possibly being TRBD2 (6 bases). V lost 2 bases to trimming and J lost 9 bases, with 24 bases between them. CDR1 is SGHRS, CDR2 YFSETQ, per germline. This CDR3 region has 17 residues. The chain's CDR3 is CASSLSAYSRGDVEQFF. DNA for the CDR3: TGCGCCAGCAGCTTATCAGCTTACTCGCGGGGCGATGTTGAGCAGTTCTTC.

CDR3 nucleotide sequence: TGTGCCAGCAGTAGGACAGGGCGTAGCTCTGGGGCCAACGTCCTGACTTTC. Its translation is CASSRTGRSSGANVLTF. This chain links TRBV25-1 with TRBJ2-6; 8 positions match TRBD1. J was trimmed by 0 bases and V by 5 bases; bases with no gene match: 6. The CDR3 has 17 amino acids. Germline V CDR1 and CDR2: MGHDK, SYGVNS.

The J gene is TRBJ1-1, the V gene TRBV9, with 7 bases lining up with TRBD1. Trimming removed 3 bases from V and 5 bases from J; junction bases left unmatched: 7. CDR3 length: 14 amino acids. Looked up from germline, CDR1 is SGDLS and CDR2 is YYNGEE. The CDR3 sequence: CASSAGDRDTEAFF. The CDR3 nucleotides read TGTGCCAGCAGCGCAGGGGACAGAGATACTGAAGCTTTCTTT.

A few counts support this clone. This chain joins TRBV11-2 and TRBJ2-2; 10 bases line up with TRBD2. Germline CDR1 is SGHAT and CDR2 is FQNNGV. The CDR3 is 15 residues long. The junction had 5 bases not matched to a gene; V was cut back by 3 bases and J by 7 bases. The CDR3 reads CASSFLAGVGGELFF. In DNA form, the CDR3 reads TGTGCCAGCAGCTTCCTAGCGGGAGTGGGCGGGGAGCTGTTTTTT.

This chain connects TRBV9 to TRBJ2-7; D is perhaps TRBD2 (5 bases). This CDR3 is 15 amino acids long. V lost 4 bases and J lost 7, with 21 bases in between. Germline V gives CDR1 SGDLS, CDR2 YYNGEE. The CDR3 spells CASSTQDGGWSEQYF. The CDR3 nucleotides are TGTGCCAGCAGCACCCAGGACGGAGGATGGTCGGAGCAGTACTTC.

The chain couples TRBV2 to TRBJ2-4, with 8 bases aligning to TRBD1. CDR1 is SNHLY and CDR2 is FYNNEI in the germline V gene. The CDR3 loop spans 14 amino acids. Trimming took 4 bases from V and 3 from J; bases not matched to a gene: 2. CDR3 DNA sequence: TGTGCCAGCAGTGCCACAGGGGGCAAAAACATTCAGTACTTC. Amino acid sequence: CASSATGGKNIQYF.

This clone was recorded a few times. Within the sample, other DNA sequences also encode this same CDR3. The CDR3 region has the DNA TGTGCCTGGAGTTTGGGCGGCAATCAGCCCCAGCATTTT. This translates into CAWSLGGNQPQHF. J is TRBJ1-5 and V is TRBV30; D is unresolved. Germline CDR1 GTSNPN, CDR2 SVGIG (reference sequence). This CDR3 is built from 13 residues. Trimming left V 2 bases short and J 2 bases short, with 7 bases between.

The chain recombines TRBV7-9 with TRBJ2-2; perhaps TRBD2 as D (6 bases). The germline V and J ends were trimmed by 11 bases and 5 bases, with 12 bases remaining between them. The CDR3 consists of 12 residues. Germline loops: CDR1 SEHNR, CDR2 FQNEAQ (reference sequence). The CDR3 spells CASSRETGELFF. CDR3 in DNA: TGTGCCTCTTCACGGGAGACCGGGGAGCTGTTTTTT.

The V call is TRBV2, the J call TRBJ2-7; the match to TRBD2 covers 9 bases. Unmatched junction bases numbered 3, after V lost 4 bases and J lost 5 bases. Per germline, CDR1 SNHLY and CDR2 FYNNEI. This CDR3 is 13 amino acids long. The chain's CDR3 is CASSVLAGDEQYF. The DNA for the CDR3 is TGTGCCAGCAGTGTGTTAGCGGGAGACGAGCAGTACTTC.

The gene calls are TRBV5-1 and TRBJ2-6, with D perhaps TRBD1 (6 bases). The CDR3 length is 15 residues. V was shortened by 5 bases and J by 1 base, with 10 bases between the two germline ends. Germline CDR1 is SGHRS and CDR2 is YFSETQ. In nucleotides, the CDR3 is TGCGCCAGCAGAACGACAGGTTCTGGGGCCAACGTCCTGACTTTC. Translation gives CASRTTGSGANVLTF.

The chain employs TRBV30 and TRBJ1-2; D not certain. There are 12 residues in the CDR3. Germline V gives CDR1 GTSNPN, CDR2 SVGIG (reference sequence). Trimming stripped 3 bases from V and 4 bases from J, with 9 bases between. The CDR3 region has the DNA TGTGCCTGGAGCGTAGACACCTATGGCTACACCTTC. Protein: CAWSVDTYGYTF. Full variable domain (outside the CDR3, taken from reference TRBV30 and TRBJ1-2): SQTIHQWPATLVQPVGSPLSLECTVEGTSNPNLYWYRQAAGRGLQLLFYSVGIGQISSEVPQNLSASRPQDRQFILSSKKLLLSDSGFYLCAWSVDTYGYTFGSGTRLTVV.